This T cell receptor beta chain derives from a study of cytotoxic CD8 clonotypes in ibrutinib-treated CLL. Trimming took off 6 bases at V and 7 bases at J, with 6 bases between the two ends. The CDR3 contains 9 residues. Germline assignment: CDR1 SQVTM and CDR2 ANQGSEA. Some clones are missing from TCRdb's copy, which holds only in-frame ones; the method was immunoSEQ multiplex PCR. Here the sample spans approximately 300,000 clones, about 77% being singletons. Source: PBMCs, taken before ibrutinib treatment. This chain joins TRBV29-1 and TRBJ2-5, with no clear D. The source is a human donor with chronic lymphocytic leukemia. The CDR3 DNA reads TGCAGCGTCGATCCGACCCAGTACTTC. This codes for CSVDPTQYF.